The 2 T cell receptor beta chains in this list originate from one sample, sequenced in a study of vaccination effects on CD4 cells after COVID-19. Generated by immunoSEQ multiplex PCR, the TCRdb table keeps only in-frame clones and is missing some. The repertoire holds more than 60,000 clones, with about 69% as singletons. No antigen has been identified for these receptors. Following 10 days of culture, CD4+ T cells were isolated. Sequenced here: CD4+ T cells from PBMCs cultured without peptide, sampled before COVID-19 vaccination. The source of these receptors is a human donor who had a prior SARS-CoV-2 infection.

This clone turned up a few times. The V gene is TRBV5-1, the J gene TRBJ1-1; D might be TRBD1 (6 bases). The CDR3 is made up of 14 amino acids. Germline loops: CDR1 SGHRS, CDR2 YFSETQ. V shed 4 bases and J shed 1 base, with 11 bases lying between them. The CDR3 DNA sequence: TGCGCCAGCAGCCTGGACAGACCGAACACTGAAGCTTTCTTT. Amino acid sequence: CASSLDRPNTEAFF.

The rearrangement joins TRBV4-1 to TRBJ1-6, with 7 bases fitting TRBD1. The CDR3 consists of 15 residues. With 4 bases clipped from V and 7 bases from J, the junction kept 7 bases outside the gene matches. Germline lookup yields CDR1 MGHRA and CDR2 YSYEKL. The CDR3 loop reads CASSLTTGKNSPLHF. CDR3 DNA: TGCGCCAGCAGCCTCACGACAGGGAAGAATTCACCCCTCCACTTT.